This T cell receptor beta chain is from a study of cytomegalovirus exposure and HLA in healthy donors. Overall study results and limits: There were over 150 TCR beta chains listed as cytomegalovirus-associated. Researchers reported from a later analysis that most CMV-associated TCR beta chains appeared HLA-restricted. The likely explanation for a cluster of highly shared sequence variants was sequencing artifact. Among donors in an Asian-associated ancestry cluster, a later analysis reportedly found fewer N-insertions than the roughly 700-donor mean.

This CDR3 is built from 16 residues. The V gene end was trimmed by 4 bases and the J gene end by 7 bases; junction bases not matched to a gene: 10. CDR1 LGHNA and CDR2 YSLEER come from the germline V gene. As for this clone: Its cognate antigen is unknown.

13 Jbeta primers and 60 Vbeta primers were used for the PCR. Assay: immunoSEQ multiplex PCR; the TCRdb copy retains only in-frame clones and omits some. The sample has under 200,000 clones, about 77% seen once; the top ten hold about 2.6%. Sequenced material: PBMCs. The V gene is TRBV4-3, the J gene TRBJ2-1, with 10 bases aligning to TRBD1. The TCR sequence derives from a woman in her 40s in good health and CMV-seropositive. The CDR3 DNA is TGCGCCAGCAGCCCCACCGACAGGGGGCGAGGTAATGAGCAGTTCTTC. Amino acid sequence: CASSPTDRGRGNEQFF.